One and the same sample provided the 17 T cell receptor beta chains below, sequenced in a study of blood T cells in healthy people across ages. Sample-barcoded 5' priming and a J-beta primer mix drove a second PCR of roughly 6 to 12 cycles. A single record per CDR3 protein comes from TCRdb applying MiXCR to the 5' RACE reads. The sample holds 800,000 to 1,000,000 distinct CDR3 sequences, about 48% seen once. The sequenced sample was blood. All receptors derive from a man aged 25-45 years in good health.

This sequence joins TRBV18 and TRBJ1-2; no clear D gene. This CDR3 region has 15 residues. Germline values: CDR1 KGHSH, CDR2 LQKENI. V was shortened by 2 bases and J by 2 bases, with 12 bases between the two germline ends. CDR3 bases: TGTGCCAGCTCACCAGGAGGGTCTCAGAACTATGGCTACACCTTC. Translation: CASSPGGSQNYGYTF. Supplemented by reference TRBV18 and TRBJ1-2, the full variable domain reads NAGVMQNPRHLVRRRGQEARLRCSPMKGHSHVYWYRQLPEEGLKFMVYLQKENIIDESGMPKERFSAEFPKEGPSILRIQQVVRGDSAAYFCASSPGGSQNYGYTFGSGTRLTVV.

The chain is built from TRBV6-1 and TRBJ1-2; 10 bases fit TRBD1. Germline CDR1 reads MNHNS; CDR2 reads SASEGT. The V and J ends lost 1 base and 0 bases, in that order; junction bases with no gene match: 5. The CDR3 has 17 amino acids. In nucleotides, the CDR3 is TGTGCCAGCAGTGAAGAAGACAGGGGGCAAGCTAACTATGGCTACACCTTC. Translated: CASSEEDRGQANYGYTF.

Remarks on this clonotype: At one boundary the junction diverges from the germline segment, which might be a read error. The chain recombines TRBV3-1 with TRBJ1-2; tentative D call: TRBD1 (6 bases). Germline V lookup: CDR1 LGHDT, CDR2 YNNKEL (reference sequence). CDR3 length: 14 residues. The CDR3 loop is CASSHGQTTYDYTF. The CDR3 DNA follows: TGTGCCAGCAGCCACGGACAGACGACATATGACTACACCTTC.

This chain links TRBV7-3 with TRBJ2-2; D may be TRBD2 (5 bases). V lost 1 base and J 7 bases, leaving 13 bases between the germline ends. The CDR3 is made up of 15 amino acids. CDR1 SGHTA and CDR2 FQGTGA come from the germline V gene. Here the CDR3 reads CASSLNGVQNGELFF. The CDR3, as DNA: TGTGCCAGCAGCTTAAACGGGGTCCAAAACGGGGAGCTGTTTTTT.

The CDR3 protein is CASSQVNRGDTGELFF. The CDR3 DNA follows: TGCGCCAGCAGCCAAGTGAATAGGGGCGACACCGGGGAGCTGTTTTTT. V gene TRBV4-1 combines with J gene TRBJ2-2; D might be TRBD1 (5 bases). Deletions cut 1 base from V and 3 bases from J, with 12 bases between. The CDR3 contains 16 residues. Germline values: CDR1 MGHRA, CDR2 YSYEKL.

This clonotype has just a few counts. The chain combines TRBV4-2 with TRBJ2-4; the D gene is possibly TRBD2 (6 bases). Germline loops: CDR1 LGHNA, CDR2 YNFKEQ. The length of the CDR3 is 14 residues. Trimming took off 4 bases at V and 13 bases at J, with 20 bases between the two ends. The CDR3 loop reads CASSLPGERVQQYF. The CDR3 DNA sequence: TGTGCCAGCAGCCTCCCCGGGGAGCGGGTGCAGCAGTACTTC.

This sequence joins TRBV4-3 and TRBJ1-3, with 8 bases identical to TRBD1. Germline V CDR1 and CDR2: LGHNA, YSLEER. Trimming at V came to 3 bases and at J to 4 bases, leaving 8 bases not matched to a gene. The CDR3 length is 16 residues. The CDR3 protein is CASSQKPDRAGNTIYF. CDR3 nucleotides: TGCGCCAGCAGCCAGAAACCGGACAGGGCCGGAAACACCATATATTTT.

The V and J genes are TRBV5-1 and TRBJ2-1; 8 bases agree with TRBD2. The CDR3 runs to 15 residues. Germline V CDR1 and CDR2: SGHRS, YFSETQ. Unmatched junction bases numbered 8, after V lost 4 bases and J lost 5 bases. This CDR3 reads CASSPRGGMNNEQFF. The CDR3 region has the DNA TGCGCCAGCAGCCCCCGGGGGGGCATGAACAATGAGCAGTTCTTC. The full variable domain, its missing parts supplied by reference TRBV5-1 and TRBJ2-1, is KAGVTQTPRYLIKTRGQQVTLSCSPISGHRSVSWYQQTPGQGLQFLFEYFSETQRNKGNFPGRFSGRQFSNSRSEMNVSTLELGDSALYLCASSPRGGMNNEQFFGPGTRLTVL.

This clonotype showed up just once. One end of the junction does not line up with germline, which may come from a read error. The V and J genes are TRBV3-1 and TRBJ2-1, with D possibly being TRBD2 (5 bases). The CDR3 contains 12 residues. Germline V gene sequence: CDR1 LGHDT, CDR2 YNNKEL (reference sequence). The CDR3 DNA reads as TGTGCCACCTCGGAGGCCTACAATAAGCAGTTCTTC. Its translation: CATSEAYNKQFF.

V usage is TRBV11-3 and J usage is TRBJ2-7; 12 bases align to TRBD2. J was trimmed by 7 bases and V by 4 bases; bases with no gene match: 11. The germline CDR1 and CDR2 sequences are SGHNT and YENEEA. The CDR3 totals 16 residues. The DNA for the CDR3 is TGTGCCAGCAGCTACCCTAGCGGGGGGGATTACAATGAGCAGTACTTC. Translated, it gives CASSYPSGGDYNEQYF.

This clonotype appeared a few times. The junction shows a germline mismatch at one end, possibly a read error. This chain uses TRBV7-2 with TRBJ2-5; 9 nucleotides align to TRBD2. This CDR3 spans 14 amino acids. Germline V CDR1 and CDR2: SGHTA, FQGNSA. CDR3 region: CASSLAGRRETQYF. In nucleotides, the CDR3 is TGTGCCAGCAGCCTAGCGGGGCGCCGAGAGACCCAGTACTTC.

This clonotype was seen more than once but under ten times. Relative to the germline gene, one junction end is altered; a read error may explain this. The chain recombines TRBV5-1 with TRBJ2-1; 11 bases are a match to TRBD2. The CDR3 is 15 amino acids. Per germline, CDR1 SGHRS and CDR2 YFSETQ. Here the CDR3 reads CASSISGGVYNEQFF. Written as DNA, the CDR3 is TGTGCCAGCAGTATTAGCGGGGGGGTGTACAATGAGCAGTTCTTC.

J is TRBJ2-3 and V is TRBV20-1; TRBD2 might be the D (7 bases). V gave up 7 bases and J gave up 6 bases, with 20 bases separating them. CDR1 and CDR2 from the germline V gene are DFQATT and SNEGSKA (reference sequence). The CDR3 is made up of 14 amino acids. CDR3 amino acids: CSGNWAGASDTQYF. CDR3 in DNA: TGCAGTGGGAACTGGGCGGGGGCCTCGGATACGCAGTATTTT.

The chain recombines TRBV9 with TRBJ2-5; 7 nucleotides align to TRBD1. Germline trimming cut 4 bases from V and 5 bases from J; bases unmatched to any gene: 8. The CDR3 has 14 residues. Germline values: CDR1 SGDLS, CDR2 YYNGEE. CDR3: CASSSKGQLETQYF. The CDR3 DNA sequence: TGTGCCAGCAGCTCTAAGGGACAGTTGGAGACCCAGTACTTC.

This clonotype was detected a few times. This sequence joins TRBV5-1 and TRBJ2-2; 7 bases map to TRBD2. The CDR3 runs to 15 residues. J was trimmed by 2 bases and V by 6 bases; bases with no gene match: 7. Per the germline V gene, CDR1 is SGHRS and CDR2 is YFSETQ. The CDR3 bases are TGCGCCAGCACCTTCGGGGGGTCAAACACCGGGGAGCTGTTTTTT. Its translation: CASTFGGSNTGELFF.

This clonotype showed up just a few times. The V call is TRBV6-1, the J call TRBJ2-7, with 8 bases fitting TRBD2. The CDR3 is made up of 15 amino acids. The V segment lost 2 bases and the J segment 2 bases; nucleotides outside the gene matches: 5. CDR1 and CDR2 (germline): MNHNS, SASEGT. The CDR3 reads CASSEYAAGAYEQYF. The CDR3 DNA reads TGTGCCAGCAGTGAATATGCAGCGGGGGCCTACGAGCAGTACTTC.

This clonotype was observed a few times. This chain links TRBV5-8 with TRBJ2-1; no clear D gene. Trimming took off 5 bases at V and 10 bases at J, with 10 bases between the two ends. In germline, CDR1 is SGHTS, CDR2 YDEGEE. This CDR3 contains 11 residues. The CDR3 coding sequence is TGTGCCAGCAGTTTACATGGCGAGCAGTTCTTC. As protein: CASSLHGEQFF. Full variable domain (outside the CDR3, taken from reference TRBV5-8 and TRBJ2-1): EAGVTQSPTHLIKTRGQQATLRCSPISGHTSVYWYQQALGLGLQFLLWYDEGEERNRGNFPPRFSGRQFPNYSSELNVNALELEDSALYLCASSLHGEQFFGPGTRLTVL.